These 9 T cell receptor beta chains were all obtained from the same sample, sequenced in a study of control samples from healthy donors and cancer patients. Assay used: immunoSEQ multiplex PCR; TCRdb lists only in-frame clones, some missing. Here the sample spans more than 95,000 clones, around 89% being singletons. The sequenced sample was PBMCs. These receptors were collected from a man aged 60 to 75 with lung cancer.

The count of this clone is one. The chain carries TRBV29-1 and TRBJ2-3; 7 bases fit TRBD1. Germline CDR1 reads SQVTM; CDR2 reads ANQGSEA. Trimming removed 6 bases from V and 6 bases from J; junction bases left unmatched: 3. The CDR3 runs 11 residues. CDR3 amino acids: CSVTQGDTQYF. Written as DNA, the CDR3 is TGCAGCGTCACACAGGGGGATACGCAGTATTTT.

V gene TRBV5-6 combines with J gene TRBJ2-6; possible D gene TRBD2, 5 bases. The CDR3 is 17 residues long. Germline V gene data show CDR1 as SGHDT and CDR2 as YYEEEE. V shed 3 bases and J shed 0 bases, with 13 bases lying between them. In DNA form, the CDR3 reads TGTGCCAGCAGCTCAAGTAGCGAAAGCTCTGGGGCCAACGTCCTGACTTTC. It specifies CASSSSSESSGANVLTF.

The genes are TRBV30 and TRBJ1-2; the D is unclear. Trimming left V 7 bases short and J 6 bases short, with 18 bases between. The CDR3 loop spans 13 amino acids. Per germline, CDR1 GTSNPN and CDR2 SVGIG (reference sequence). CDR3 residues: CASSGPTLDGYTF. CDR3 bases: TGTGCCTCCTCGGGTCCAACACTCGATGGCTACACCTTC.

This clone was counted a single time. The J gene is TRBJ1-1, the V gene TRBV7-9; D is unresolved. Germline CDR1 and CDR2: SEHNR and FQNEAQ (reference sequence). The V end was cut by 1 base, the J end by 7 bases, with 10 bases between. CDR3 size: 13 residues. The CDR3 reads CASSLDVRVEAFF. CDR3 nucleotides: TGTGCCAGCAGCTTAGATGTCAGAGTTGAAGCTTTCTTT. The full variable domain, completed using reference TRBV7-9 and TRBJ1-1, is DTGVSQNPRHKITKRGQNVTFRCDPISEHNRLYWYRQTLGQGPEFLTYFQNEAQLEKSRLLSDRFSAERPKGSFSTLEIQRTEQGDSAMYLCASSLDVRVEAFFGQGTRLTVV.

The genes are TRBV24-1 and TRBJ2-1; D unclear. Trimming pared 1 base from V and 5 bases from J, leaving 8 bases between. From germline, CDR1 is KGHDR and CDR2 SFDVKD. The CDR3 has 14 residues. In DNA form, the CDR3 reads TGTGCCACCAGTGATTTCGTAGGGAACAATGAGCAGTTCTTC. This translates into CATSDFVGNNEQFF.

The V and J genes are TRBV2 and TRBJ1-5; D might be TRBD1 (5 bases). The CDR3 runs to 15 residues. Germline CDR1 and CDR2: SNHLY and FYNNEI. The germline V and J ends were trimmed by 5 bases and 4 bases, with 15 bases remaining between them. CDR3 sequence: CASSTRRDENQPQHF. CDR3 coding DNA: TGTGCCAGCAGTACCCGCAGGGATGAGAATCAGCCCCAGCATTTT.

The gene calls are TRBV10-2 and TRBJ2-1, with TRBD1 matching 8 bases. Germline assignment: CDR1 WSHSY and CDR2 SAAADI. The ends lost 2 bases at V and 8 bases at J; junction bases unmatched: 8. This CDR3 is built from 15 residues. CDR3 nucleotides: TGCGCCAGCAGTGAGAGGACAGGGTGGAATGATGAGCAGTTCTTC. Its translation: CASSERTGWNDEQFF.

The J gene is TRBJ2-6, the V gene TRBV7-3; no definite D call. This CDR3 is built from 13 residues. Deletions cut 5 bases from V and 0 bases from J, with 2 bases between. Germline loops: CDR1 SGHTA, CDR2 FQGTGA. The CDR3 protein is CASSISGANVLTF. In DNA form, the CDR3 reads TGTGCCAGCAGCATCTCTGGGGCCAACGTCCTGACTTTC.

The J gene is TRBJ2-2, the V gene TRBV5-5; TRBD2 agrees at 13 bases. V gave up 2 bases and J gave up 4 bases; unmatched junction bases: 2. The CDR3 runs 16 residues. Germline V gene lookup returns CDR1 SGHKS and CDR2 YYEKEE (reference sequence). The CDR3 bases are TGTGCCAGCAGCTTAGGACTAGCGGGGGTCACCGGGGAGCTGTTTTTT. It is translated as CASSLGLAGVTGELFF.